The 15 T cell receptor beta chains presented below share a single source sample, sequenced in a study of cytomegalovirus exposure and HLA in healthy donors. Amplification used 60 Vbeta primers and 13 Jbeta primers. Using immunoSEQ multiplex PCR, the repertoire was profiled, and TCRdb retains in-frame clones only, with some absent. This table has around 130,000 clones, under 85% appearing once. Material: PBMCs. The receptors come from a man under 40 in good health and CMV-seronegative.

The chain links TRBV7-2 to TRBJ2-3, with D maybe TRBD2 (5 bases). The germline V gene has CDR1 SGHTA and CDR2 FQGNSA. CDR3 length equals 14 residues. V shed 6 bases and J shed 5 bases, with 15 bases lying between them. The CDR3 loop reads CASSFEGSGDTQYF. For the CDR3, the DNA is TGTGCCAGCAGTTTTGAGGGTTCGGGAGATACGCAGTATTTT.

The chain links TRBV29-1 to TRBJ1-4, with a tentative D call TRBD1 (5 bases). Germline V gives CDR1 SQVTM, CDR2 ANQGSEA. The length of the CDR3 is 10 residues. Trimming cost V 7 bases and J 8 bases, with 8 bases left between them. The CDR3 reads CSGTSEKLFF. DNA of the CDR3: TGCAGCGGGACATCGGAAAAACTGTTTTTT.

The chain links TRBV29-1 to TRBJ1-2; TRBD1 matches 7 bases. Per germline, CDR1 SQVTM and CDR2 ANQGSEA. The V and J ends lost 6 bases and 8 bases, in that order; junction bases with no gene match: 12. The CDR3 covers 13 residues. DNA of the CDR3: TGCAGCGTCGATACAGGGGAAGGGTGGGGCTACACCTTC. This codes for CSVDTGEGWGYTF.

This clone has more than one count but fewer than ten. The V and J genes are TRBV6-1 and TRBJ1-1; D is uncertain. CDR1 MNHNS and CDR2 SASEGT come from the germline V gene. CDR3 length equals 12 residues. Trimming took off 6 bases at V and 5 bases at J, with 10 bases between the two ends. This CDR3 reads CASSENWTEAFF. The CDR3 coding sequence is TGTGCCAGCAGCGAGAATTGGACTGAAGCTTTCTTT.

This clone turned up a few times. The rearrangement joins TRBV6-1 to TRBJ1-1, with 7 bases fitting TRBD1. The CDR3 is 14 residues long. CDR1 is MNHNS and CDR2 is SASEGT in the germline V gene. The trim removed 8 bases at V and 0 bases at J, leaving 6 bases unmatched. The CDR3 bases are TGTGCCAGCCGAGAGGGACAGATGAACACTGAAGCTTTCTTT. It translates to CASREGQMNTEAFF.

This sequence joins TRBV9 and TRBJ2-3, with D possibly TRBD2 on 7 matching bases. The V gene lost 3 bases and the J gene lost 2 bases, with 13 bases spanning the gap. This CDR3 comprises 15 residues. Germline lookup yields CDR1 SGDLS and CDR2 YYNGEE. CDR3: CASSAQGLFTDTQYF. The DNA for the CDR3 is TGTGCCAGCAGCGCACAGGGACTATTCACAGATACGCAGTATTTT.

This sequence joins TRBV4-2 and TRBJ1-5, with TRBD1 identical over 7 bases. Germline V gene sequence: CDR1 LGHNA, CDR2 YNFKEQ. CDR3 size: 17 residues. J lost 3 bases, V lost 1 base, and 9 bases had no gene match. The DNA of the CDR3 is TGTGCCAGCAGCCAAGGACAGGGAGAATCCAACAATCAGCCCCAGCATTTT. Protein product: CASSQGQGESNNQPQHF.

V is TRBV28 and J is TRBJ2-1, with D perhaps matching TRBD1 (6 bases). The V end lost 4 bases, the J end lost 6 bases, and 10 bases lay between the germline ends. The CDR3 spans 13 residues. The V gene's germline CDR1 is MDHEN and CDR2 SYDVKM. CDR3: CASSSRTANEQFF. Written as DNA, the CDR3 is TGTGCCAGCAGTTCCCGGACAGCCAATGAGCAGTTCTTC.

This rearrangement joins TRBV30 to TRBJ1-2, with unresolved D. Trimming stripped 0 bases from V and 8 bases from J, with 10 bases between. This CDR3 has 12 residues. Germline-derived CDR1 and CDR2 are GTSNPN and SVGIG (reference sequence). The CDR3 nucleotides are TGTGCCTGGAGTGTAGCTTCTTGGGGCTACACCTTC. Translating it yields CAWSVASWGYTF.

The rearrangement joins TRBV7-2 to TRBJ2-3; 14 bases agree with TRBD2. The V gene end was trimmed by 4 bases and the J gene end by 1 base; junction bases not matched to a gene: 4. Germline CDR1 reads SGHTA; CDR2 reads FQGNSA. CDR3 size: 17 residues. As DNA, the CDR3 is TGTGCCAGCAGCTCCGGGACTAGCGGGGGCCGCACAGATACGCAGTATTTT. Translation: CASSSGTSGGRTDTQYF. Variable domain in full (rest from reference TRBV7-2 and TRBJ2-3): GAGVSQSPSNKVTEKGKDVELRCDPISGHTALYWYRQSLGQGLEFLIYFQGNSAPDKSGLPSDRFSAERTGGSVSTLTIQRTQQEDSAVYLCASSSGTSGGRTDTQYFGPGTRLTVL.

The chain uses TRBV25-1 and TRBJ2-2, with D possibly being TRBD2 (8 bases). Germline V CDR1 and CDR2: MGHDK, SYGVNS. This CDR3 contains 16 residues. V shed 4 bases and J shed 3 bases, with 15 bases lying between them. The CDR3 sequence: CASSAREGADTGELFF. The CDR3 DNA reads as TGTGCCAGCAGTGCCCGGGAGGGGGCGGACACCGGGGAGCTGTTTTTT.

The V call is TRBV18, the J call TRBJ1-5; 8 positions agree with TRBD1. Germline CDR1 reads KGHSH; CDR2 reads LQKENI. V dropped 3 bases and J dropped 6; count of bases not matched to a gene: 4. This CDR3 region has 14 residues. The CDR3 loop reads CASSPTGGSQPQHF. CDR3 DNA: TGTGCCAGCTCACCCACAGGGGGGAGTCAGCCCCAGCATTTT. The full variable domain, rest sourced from reference TRBV18 and TRBJ1-5, is NAGVMQNPRHLVRRRGQEARLRCSPMKGHSHVYWYRQLPEEGLKFMVYLQKENIIDESGMPKERFSAEFPKEGPSILRIQQVVRGDSAAYFCASSPTGGSQPQHFGDGTRLSIL.

This clone appeared a few times. The genes are TRBV6-1 and TRBJ2-7; TRBD2 aligns across 8 bases. The length of the CDR3 is 15 residues. Per germline, CDR1 MNHNS and CDR2 SASEGT. With 8 bases clipped from V and 3 bases from J, the junction kept 12 bases outside the gene matches. The CDR3 nucleotides are TGTGCCAGCGCACAGGGAGCGGGAGTCCTCTACGAGCAGTACTTC. Its translation is CASAQGAGVLYEQYF.

The chain employs TRBV5-1 and TRBJ2-1; 8 bases are shared with TRBD2. The CDR3 totals 15 residues. The germline gives CDR1 SGHRS, CDR2 YFSETQ. Trimming cost V 2 bases and J 4 bases; bases outside gene matches: 5. CDR3 in DNA: TGCGCCAGCAGCTTTGGCGGGGGGCTTTACAATGAGCAGTTCTTC. Translating it yields CASSFGGGLYNEQFF.

The chain has TRBV20-1 and TRBJ2-5; D is uncertain. V lost 6 bases to trimming and J lost 4 bases, with 9 bases between them. Germline-derived CDR1 and CDR2 are DFQATT and SNEGSKA (reference sequence). CDR3 length: 11 amino acids. The CDR3: CSASQRETQYF. CDR3 nucleotide sequence: TGCAGTGCCTCGCAGCGAGAGACCCAGTACTTC.